These 5 T cell receptor beta chains came from one sample sequenced in a study of shared clonotypes between healthy human individuals. Generated by immunoSEQ multiplex PCR, the TCRdb table keeps only in-frame clones and is missing some. The sample gives roughly 1,500,000 clones, 95% to 99% of which show up once; less than 0.55% is in the top ten. Material for sequencing was naive CD4+ T cells sorted from blood. Subset denoted: CD45RA+ positively selected. These receptors all come from a man aged 25 to 40 in good health.

The CDR3 DNA reads as TGTGCCAGCAGCCATAGATTGGCGGGAGGCACCGATGAGCAGTTCTTC. It translates to CASSHRLAGGTDEQFF. This chain links TRBV14 with TRBJ2-1; TRBD2 aligns across 8 bases. Trimming removed 3 bases from V and 8 bases from J; junction bases left unmatched: 12. The germline gives CDR1 SGHDN, CDR2 FVKESK. The CDR3 contains 16 residues.

The V call is TRBV27, the J call TRBJ2-5; 15 nucleotides match TRBD2. V lost 10 bases and J lost 3; bases outside the gene matches: 3. The CDR3 has 14 amino acids. Germline CDR1 reads MNHEY; CDR2 reads SMNVEV (reference sequence). As DNA, the CDR3 is TGTGCCACGCGGACTAGCGGGAGGGAAGAGACCCAGTACTTC. Protein sequence: CATRTSGREETQYF.

For this clone: The sample has other DNA sequences that encode this CDR3 too. The chain couples TRBV5-1 to TRBJ2-1; possibly TRBD1 for D (6 bases). Per the germline V gene, CDR1 is SGHRS and CDR2 is YFSETQ. The ends were cut back, 3 bases at V and 3 bases at J, with 7 bases in the middle. This CDR3 is 13 amino acids long. The CDR3 here is CASSSDSYNEQFF. CDR3 in DNA: TGCGCCAGCAGCTCGGACAGCTACAATGAGCAGTTCTTC.

The rearrangement links TRBV5-1 to TRBJ2-1, with unresolved D. Germline loops: CDR1 SGHRS, CDR2 YFSETQ. CDR3 length equals 15 residues. V lost 0 bases to trimming and J lost 4 bases, with 11 bases between them. DNA of the CDR3: TGCGCCAGCAGCTTGGCGGCGTGGGATTACAATGAGCAGTTCTTC. Its translation: CASSLAAWDYNEQFF.

This clone showed up just once. J is TRBJ2-7 and V is TRBV30; TRBD1 aligns across 10 bases. CDR3 length: 18 amino acids. Germline V lookup: CDR1 GTSNPN, CDR2 SVGIG (reference sequence). V lost 4 bases and J lost 4; bases outside the gene matches: 19. CDR3 bases: TGTGCCTGGACTCCTCATTTCCGGGACAGGGGCGTACGGTACGAGCAGTACTTC. Amino acids: CAWTPHFRDRGVRYEQYF.